The 17 T cell receptor beta chains given below trace back to one sample, sequenced in a study of T cell repertoires in cytomegalovirus infection. What these receptors recognize is not known. TCRdb called the reads again in MiXCR, with one record for every CDR3 protein. The sample includes roughly 990,000 distinct CDR3 sequences, less than 35% of them seen just once. The starting material was cultured CD8+ T cells from PBMCs, obtained from culture after CMV antigen stimulation. These receptors were collected from a human donor in good health (CMV status not recorded). Some clones in this sample may be carry-over from other donors' samples.

The V and J genes are TRBV20-1 and TRBJ2-7; D is unresolved. From germline, CDR1 is DFQATT and CDR2 SNEGSKA (reference sequence). CDR3 length equals 11 residues. V gave up 6 bases and J gave up 4 bases, with 10 bases separating them. CDR3 protein: CSAQWQYEQYV. CDR3 DNA sequence: TGCAGTGCCCAGTGGCAGTACGAGCAGTACGTC.

Here the CDR3 reads CASSPRGARNQPQHF. As DNA, the CDR3 is TGTGCCAGCAGTCCGAGGGGGGCCCGCAATCAGCCCCAGCATTTT. The rearrangement links TRBV27 to TRBJ1-5, with D possibly being TRBD1 (6 bases). This CDR3 has 15 residues. V was pared by 5 bases and J by 2 bases, with 13 bases between. CDR1 and CDR2 (germline): MNHEY, SMNVEV (reference sequence).

This clonotype was seen only a few times. The chain joins TRBV7-8 to TRBJ2-1; D might be TRBD1 or TRBD2, each matching 5 bases. Per germline, CDR1 SGHVS and CDR2 FQNEAQ. The length of the CDR3 is 15 residues. With 5 bases removed from V and 3 bases from J, the gap between germline ends came to 14 bases. This CDR3 reads CASSVGDRGYNEQFF. The DNA for the CDR3 is TGTGCCAGCAGCGTAGGGGATCGGGGCTACAATGAGCAGTTCTTC.

To note about this clonotype: A much more abundant neighbour one base away suggests this may be a read error. The V call is TRBV5-8, the J call TRBJ2-7; 7 bases are a match to TRBD1. Germline CDR1 is SGHTS and CDR2 is YDEGEE. The CDR3 totals 13 residues. CDR3 loop: CANSFTQGSEQYF. CDR3 DNA sequence: TGTGCCAACAGCTTCACACAGGGGAGCGAGCAGTACTTC.

The chain has TRBV20-1 and TRBJ1-2; 7 bases agree with TRBD1. The CDR3 totals 14 residues. The junction had 11 bases not matched to a gene; V was cut back by 6 bases and J by 4 bases. CDR1 and CDR2 from the germline V gene are DFQATT and SNEGSKA (reference sequence). CDR3 loop: CSALGTESSYGYTF. For the CDR3, the DNA is TGCAGTGCGTTAGGGACAGAAAGTTCCTATGGCTACACCTTC.

In this sample, this clonotype turned up a few times. The chain employs TRBV6-1 and TRBJ2-7, with D perhaps matching TRBD1 (6 bases). The CDR3 extends over 15 amino acids. Germline CDR1 MNHNS, CDR2 SASEGT. Trimming removed 2 bases from V and 3 bases from J, with 14 bases in between. DNA of the CDR3: TGTGCCAGCAGTGAAATAGGACAGTCGAACTACGAGCAGTACTTC. Its translation: CASSEIGQSNYEQYF.

The V call is TRBV4-1, the J call TRBJ2-7; the D gene is possibly TRBD1 (6 bases). CDR3 length: 14 amino acids. Germline CDR1 MGHRA, CDR2 YSYEKL. V dropped 1 base and J dropped 4 bases, with 11 bases sitting between them. CDR3 DNA: TGCGCCAGCAGCCAAGGACAGGCTTCATACGAGCAGTACTTC. Its protein is CASSQGQASYEQYF.

This clonotype was seen a few times. This chain links TRBV27 with TRBJ1-5, with D unresolved. The CDR3 extends over 12 amino acids. The V gene's germline CDR1 is MNHEY and CDR2 SMNVEV (reference sequence). The germline V and J ends were trimmed by 5 bases and 3 bases, with 5 bases remaining between them. In nucleotides, the CDR3 is TGTGCCAGCAGTCCTTACAATCAGCCCCAGCATTTT. This translates into CASSPYNQPQHF.

This clonotype was observed a handful of times. The CDR3 DNA sequence: TGTGCCAGTAGTAGCGAGGCGAGCTCCTACAATGAGCAGTTCTTC. Its protein is CASSSEASSYNEQFF. The chain recombines TRBV19 with TRBJ2-1; unclear D gene. CDR1 is LNHDA, CDR2 SQIVND, per germline (reference sequence). CDR3 length: 15 residues. V was cut by 4 bases and J by 0 bases, with 10 bases left in between.

This clonotype was observed a handful of times. An end of the junction does not agree with germline; a read error may underlie this. This sequence joins TRBV7-9 and TRBJ1-5; possibly TRBD1 for D (5 bases). This CDR3 has 12 residues. Germline values: CDR1 SEHNR, CDR2 FQNEAQ (reference sequence). Written as DNA, the CDR3 is TGTGCCAGCAGCCTCCAGGGTCAGGCCCAGCATTTT. It translates to CASSLQGQAQHF.

The V call is TRBV7-8, the J call TRBJ1-5, with 7 positions matching TRBD1. Losses at the gene ends were 2 bases for V and 4 bases for J; bases not matched to a gene: 8. Germline lookup yields CDR1 SGHVS and CDR2 FQNEAQ. The CDR3 contains 16 residues. DNA of the CDR3: TGTGCCAGCAGCTTAAAGAAGGGGGCTTGGAATCAGCCCCAGCATTTT. Translated, it gives CASSLKKGAWNQPQHF.

This clonotype was recorded many times. CDR3 sequence (DNA): TGTGCCAGCAGCCCGACAGCATCCTACAATGAGCAGTTCTTC. Amino acid sequence: CASSPTASYNEQFF. The chain recombines TRBV7-6 with TRBJ2-1, with D perhaps matching TRBD1 (5 bases). V lost 5 bases and J 1 base, leaving 9 bases between the germline ends. Germline V CDR1 and CDR2: SGHVS, FNYEAQ. This CDR3 contains 14 residues.

This clonotype has just a few counts. The chain recombines TRBV7-2 with TRBJ1-1; 7 nucleotides align to TRBD1. Per the germline V gene, CDR1 is SGHTA and CDR2 is FQGNSA. The CDR3 is made up of 17 amino acids. V gave up 3 bases and J gave up 6 bases; unmatched junction bases: 16. CDR3 residues: CASSFGLKQGPGSEAFF. For the CDR3, the DNA is TGTGCCAGCAGCTTTGGTCTTAAACAGGGGCCTGGGTCTGAAGCTTTCTTT.

The CDR3: CASERLETQYF. The DNA for the CDR3 is TGTGCCAGCGAAAGGTTAGAGACCCAGTACTTC. The chain combines TRBV7-6 with TRBJ2-5; D unclear. Germline CDR1 SGHVS, CDR2 FNYEAQ. V lost 8 bases and J 4 bases, leaving 8 bases between the germline ends. The CDR3 has 11 amino acids.

This clonotype has ten or more counts. The V gene is TRBV12-3 or TRBV12-4, the J gene TRBJ2-7, with 8 bases lining up with TRBD2. The CDR3 is made up of 13 amino acids. The V and J ends lost 0 bases and 6 bases, in that order; junction bases with no gene match: 1. CDR3 amino acids: CASSLAGTSEQYF. In DNA, the CDR3 is TGTGCCAGCAGTTTAGCGGGGACTAGCGAGCAGTACTTC.

This clonotype appeared many times. V gene TRBV7-2 combines with J gene TRBJ1-2; the match to TRBD1 covers 7 bases. The ends lost 7 bases at V and 8 bases at J; junction bases unmatched: 4. The germline V gene has CDR1 SGHTA and CDR2 FQGNSA. CDR3 length equals 11 residues. The CDR3 DNA reads as TGTGCCAGCAAACAGGGGACCGGCTACACCTTC. Amino acids: CASKQGTGYTF.

This clonotype came up once. The rearrangement uses TRBV28 and TRBJ2-1, with 10 bases matching TRBD2. Germline-derived CDR1 and CDR2 are MDHEN and SYDVKM. Trimming cost V 8 bases and J 5 bases; bases outside gene matches: 15. The CDR3 consists of 17 residues. The CDR3 coding sequence is TGTGCCAGCCCCCCACTAGTGCTAGCGGGGGCCCACAATGAGCAGTTCTTC. Translated, it gives CASPPLVLAGAHNEQFF.